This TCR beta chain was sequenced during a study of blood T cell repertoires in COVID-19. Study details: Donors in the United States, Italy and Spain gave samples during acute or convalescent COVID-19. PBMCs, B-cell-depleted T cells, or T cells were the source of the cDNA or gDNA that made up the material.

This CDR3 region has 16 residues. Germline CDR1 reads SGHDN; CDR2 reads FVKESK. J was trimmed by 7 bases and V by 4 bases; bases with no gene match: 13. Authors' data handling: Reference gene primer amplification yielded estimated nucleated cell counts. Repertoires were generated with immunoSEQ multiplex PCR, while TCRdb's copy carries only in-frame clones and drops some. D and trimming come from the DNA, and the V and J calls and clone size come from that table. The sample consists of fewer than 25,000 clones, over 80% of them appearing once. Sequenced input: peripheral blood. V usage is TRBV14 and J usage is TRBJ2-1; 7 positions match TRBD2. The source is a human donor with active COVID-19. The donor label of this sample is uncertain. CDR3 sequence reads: CASSPTGTNRMNEQFF. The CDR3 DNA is TGTGCCAGCAGCCCGACCGGGACTAATAGGATGAATGAGCAGTTCTTC. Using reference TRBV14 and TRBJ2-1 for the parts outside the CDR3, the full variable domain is EAGVTQFPSHSVIEKGQTVTLRCDPISGHDNLYWYRRVMGKEIKFLLHFVKESKQDESGMPNNRFLAERTGGTYSTLKVQPAELEDSGVYFCASSPTGTNRMNEQFFGPGTRLTVL.